Listed below are T cell receptor beta chains from one sample, sequenced in a study of blood T cell repertoires in COVID-19. Libraries were prepared by immunoSEQ multiplex PCR; TCRdb keeps only in-frame clonotypes and omits some of them. In the table there are around 500,000 clones, 80% to 90% of which are singletons. Sample: PBMCs or T cells enriched from blood (not recorded which). These receptors all come from a woman in her fifties or sixties who had recovered from COVID-19. The CDR3 runs from the conserved cysteine through the conserved F or W. Fields, in order: D gene, J gene, V gene, clone size, CDR3 DNA, CDR3 protein. A D gene is named only where the DNA matches it firmly. Part of the rows lack a size; the others show once, few, many or a class for expanded clones.

D: .; J: TRBJ2-1; V: TRBV12-5; size: .; DNA: TGTGCTAGTGGTTTGACGGGCGGACAATCTCCGGACAATGAGCAGTTCTTC; CDR3: CASGLTGGQSPDNEQFF
D: TRBD2; J: TRBJ2-2; V: TRBV5-1; size: .; DNA: TGCGCCAGCAGCTTGTATCCACTAGCGGGTGTAAACACCGGGGAGCTGTTTTTT; CDR3: CASSLYPLAGVNTGELFF
D: .; J: TRBJ1-6; V: TRBV5-5; size: .; DNA: TGTGCCAGCAGCTTGGCCGAACAGGGCAAGGGGACCCTCCACTTT; CDR3: CASSLAEQGKGTLHF
D: .; J: TRBJ2-7; V: TRBV5-1; size: few; DNA: TGCGCCAGCAGCTTGGCCTCCGGTCCTGAGCAGTACTTC; CDR3: CASSLASGPEQYF
D: .; J: TRBJ1-5; V: TRBV5-1; size: .; DNA: TGCGCCAGCAGCTTGGCAGGCAATCAGCCCCAGCATTTT; CDR3: CASSLAGNQPQHF
D: .; J: TRBJ2-2; V: TRBV11-2; size: .; DNA: TGTGCCAGCAGCGTTAGAGGGGACACCATTGGAGGCGGGGAGCTGTTTTTT; CDR3: CASSVRGDTIGGGELFF
D: .; J: TRBJ1-1; V: TRBV5-4; size: .; DNA: TGTGCCAGCAGCTTGATAGGGCAGGGCGACACTGAAGCTTTCTTT; CDR3: CASSLIGQGDTEAFF
D: .; J: TRBJ1-3; V: TRBV29-1; size: .; DNA: TGCAGCGTTGAAAACCAGGGGAACACCATATATTTT; CDR3: CSVENQGNTIYF
D: .; J: TRBJ1-2; V: TRBV6-4; size: .; DNA: TGTGCCAGCAGTTACTCTACACAGAACCCCTATGGCTACACCTTC; CDR3: CASSYSTQNPYGYTF
D: TRBD1; J: TRBJ1-2; V: TRBV13; size: .; DNA: TGTGCCAGCAGCTTAACAGGGGATGGCTACACCTTC; CDR3: CASSLTGDGYTF
D: TRBD1; J: TRBJ1-1; V: TRBV6-5; size: .; DNA: TGTGCCAGCAGTCACAGGGGAAACACTGAAGCTTTCTTT; CDR3: CASSHRGNTEAFF
D: .; J: TRBJ1-5; V: TRBV29-1; size: .; DNA: TGCAGCGTTAAATTTACAGGGAGCAATCAGCCCCAGCATTTT; CDR3: CSVKFTGSNQPQHF
D: .; J: TRBJ1-1; V: TRBV21-1; size: .; DNA: TGTGCCAGCAGCAGATTCGGACAGGCGAACACTGAAGCTTTCTTT; CDR3: CASSRFGQANTEAFF
D: .; J: TRBJ1-2; V: TRBV14; size: once; DNA: TGTGCCAGCAGCCGCCTTGAGGGCTACTATGGCTACACCTTC; CDR3: CASSRLEGYYGYTF
D: .; J: TRBJ1-1; V: TRBV5-1; size: .; DNA: TGCGCCAGCAGCTTTGGGGAACGTGTGGGACTCCTGATGAACACTGAAGCTTTCTTT; CDR3: CASSFGERVGLLMNTEAFF
D: .; J: TRBJ1-5; V: TRBV6-5; size: .; DNA: TGTGCCAGCAGTTACACCGGGGAACAGCCCCAGCATTTT; CDR3: CASSYTGEQPQHF
D: .; J: TRBJ2-5; V: TRBV3-1/TRBV3-2; size: .; DNA: TGTGCCACCCGACAGCAGCAAGAGACCCAGTACTTC; CDR3: CATRQQQETQYF
D: .; J: TRBJ1-1; V: TRBV27; size: once; DNA: TGTGCCAGCAGTTTTTTGGGGGGTGAAGCTTTCTTT; CDR3: CASSFLGGEAFF
D: TRBD1; J: TRBJ1-5; V: TRBV5-4; size: .; DNA: TGTGCCAGCAGCCCGGGACAGGGAAGTGGGCAGCCCCAGCATTTT; CDR3: CASSPGQGSGQPQHF
D: TRBD1; J: TRBJ2-1; V: TRBV15; size: .; DNA: TGTGCCACCAGCAGGGCGACAGGGAATGAGCAGTTCTTC; CDR3: CATSRATGNEQFF
D: TRBD2; J: TRBJ2-3; V: TRBV5-4; size: .; DNA: TGTGCCAGCAGTCCTATAGCGGGGGGGCCGGATACGCAGTATTTT; CDR3: CASSPIAGGPDTQYF
D: .; J: TRBJ1-1; V: TRBV5-4; size: .; DNA: TGTGCCAGCAGCTTGGGACTTTTGAACACTGAAGCTTTCTTT; CDR3: CASSLGLLNTEAFF
D: TRBD1; J: TRBJ1-2; V: TRBV18; size: few; DNA: TGTGCCAGCTCACCCGGACAGGCAAGATTGTATGGCTACACCTTC; CDR3: CASSPGQARLYGYTF
D: TRBD1; J: TRBJ2-7; V: TRBV2; size: .; DNA: TGTGCCAGTTTATGGACAGGGAGCAGCGAGCAGTACTTC; CDR3: CASLWTGSSEQYF
D: .; J: TRBJ2-1; V: TRBV30; size: .; DNA: TGTGCCTGGAGCTTTTCTGGCGGGTCCTACAATGAGCAGTTCTTC; CDR3: CAWSFSGGSYNEQFF
D: .; J: TRBJ1-2; V: TRBV6-1; size: .; DNA: TGTGCCATCAGTGCCCAGGGAACTCCGGAATACACCTTC; CDR3: CAISAQGTPEYTF
D: TRBD1; J: TRBJ1-2; V: TRBV5-5; size: .; DNA: TGTGCCAGCAGCTATTATCCCGGGACAGGGGACCACACCTTC; CDR3: CASSYYPGTGDHTF
D: .; J: TRBJ1-2; V: TRBV3-1/TRBV3-2; size: .; DNA: TGTGCCAGCAGCCTCATCGGGGGGCCCGGCGACTACACCTTC; CDR3: CASSLIGGPGDYTF
D: .; J: TRBJ1-1; V: TRBV11-2; size: .; DNA: TGTGCCAGCGAGGGAGGTCCGACTGAAGCTTTCTTT; CDR3: CASEGGPTEAFF
D: TRBD1; J: TRBJ2-7; V: TRBV30; size: .; DNA: TGTGCCTGGAGTGTAGGGGGCAGAACTGATGAGCAGTACTTC; CDR3: CAWSVGGRTDEQYF
D: .; J: TRBJ2-1; V: TRBV15; size: .; DNA: TGTGCCACCAGCAGAGATCGAGTCCGCAACAATGAGCAGTTCTTC; CDR3: CATSRDRVRNNEQFF
D: .; J: TRBJ1-1; V: TRBV4-1; size: once; DNA: TGCGCCAGCAGCCAAGATGAATGGGCCGTACGGGCTTTCTTT; CDR3: CASSQDEWAVRAFF
D: TRBD1; J: TRBJ1-5; V: TRBV12-3/TRBV12-4; size: .; DNA: TGTGCCAGCAGTTTAGCGGGGGGACAGGGGCATTTT; CDR3: CASSLAGGQGHF